This T cell receptor beta chain comes out of a study of tumor-infiltrating lymphocytes in primary liver carcinoma. Study-wide context: Sequenced samples came back with roughly 3.5 to 8 million productive TCRbeta reads, and the counts looked alike across tissue types. Points from the study as a whole: The study found tumor-adjacent and tumor-blood pairs overlapped less than tumor region pairs.

RNA isolated from unsorted whole blood supplied the blood RNA, with germline DNA also extracted. This clonotype showed up many times. Its antigen remains unknown. A primer matching the constant region was used to make TCR beta cDNA from 500 to 650 ng of total RNA. Three rounds of nested multiplex PCR with slightly modified ARM-PCR produced TCR beta libraries. TCRdb processed the multiplex PCR reads anew with MiXCR; each CDR3 protein has one entry. The sample holds about 350,000 distinct CDR3 sequences, less than 70% seen once. Sequenced: peripheral blood. The TCR originated in a man in his forties or fifties with primary liver carcinoma and hepatitis B virus infection.

The CDR3 spells CSVEAKGQGAYEQYF. As DNA, the CDR3 is TGCAGCGTTGAAGCTAAAGGACAGGGGGCTTACGAGCAGTACTTC. The V gene is TRBV29-1, the J gene TRBJ2-7, with 11 bases lining up with TRBD1. V gave up 1 base and J gave up 4 bases; unmatched junction bases: 6. There are 15 residues in the CDR3. Germline assignment: CDR1 SQVTM and CDR2 ANQGSEA.